Listed below are T cell receptor beta chains from one sample, sequenced in a study of cytomegalovirus exposure and HLA in healthy donors. Using immunoSEQ multiplex PCR, the repertoire was profiled, and TCRdb retains in-frame clones only, with some absent. The sample has over 95,000 clones; over 65% are singletons. Sequencing was carried out using PBMCs. Source of these receptors: a woman in her 30s in good health and CMV-seropositive. The CDR3 runs from the conserved cysteine through the conserved F or W. Each record gives: J gene, D gene, clone size, V gene, CDR3 protein, CDR3 DNA. The D gene is left open where the match is weak. Clone size is shown for a subset of rows, as once, few, many or a class of expanded clone.

J gene: TRBJ1-2; D gene: -; clone size: -; V gene: TRBV30; CDR3 protein: CAEIGARNYGYTF; CDR3 DNA: TGTGCCGAAATTGGGGCGAGGAACTATGGCTACACCTTC
J gene: TRBJ1-2; D gene: -; clone size: -; V gene: TRBV19; CDR3 protein: CASSIGQLTFYGYTF; CDR3 DNA: TGTGCCAGTAGTATAGGACAGCTCACCTTCTATGGCTACACCTTC
J gene: TRBJ1-2; D gene: -; clone size: -; V gene: TRBV18; CDR3 protein: CASSPMSRPGKYGYTF; CDR3 DNA: TGTGCCAGCTCACCAATGAGTCGGCCAGGGAAGTATGGCTACACCTTC
J gene: TRBJ2-1; D gene: -; clone size: -; V gene: TRBV5-1; CDR3 protein: CASSLQATYNEQFF; CDR3 DNA: TGCGCCAGCAGCTTACAGGCGACTTACAATGAGCAGTTCTTC
J gene: TRBJ2-2; D gene: -; clone size: -; V gene: TRBV7-6; CDR3 protein: CASSLGGLGELFF; CDR3 DNA: TGTGCCAGCAGCTTGGGGGGTTTGGGGGAGCTGTTTTTT
J gene: TRBJ2-5; D gene: TRBD2; clone size: few; V gene: TRBV7-6; CDR3 protein: CASSLQAGGQETQYF; CDR3 DNA: TGTGCCAGCAGCTTACAAGCGGGGGGCCAAGAGACCCAGTACTTC
J gene: TRBJ1-1; D gene: -; clone size: -; V gene: TRBV7-8; CDR3 protein: CASSSFYTEAFF; CDR3 DNA: TGTGCCAGCAGCTCCTTCTACACTGAAGCTTTCTTT
J gene: TRBJ1-2; D gene: -; clone size: few; V gene: TRBV27; CDR3 protein: CASSFSGGYNYGYTF; CDR3 DNA: TGTGCCAGCAGTTTTTCTGGGGGGTATAACTATGGCTACACCTTC
J gene: TRBJ1-1; D gene: -; clone size: few; V gene: TRBV29-1; CDR3 protein: CSVVAREAFF; CDR3 DNA: TGCAGCGTTGTAGCGAGGGAAGCTTTCTTT
J gene: TRBJ2-2; D gene: -; clone size: -; V gene: TRBV9; CDR3 protein: CASSVDSLTGELFF; CDR3 DNA: TGTGCCAGCAGCGTAGACAGCCTCACCGGGGAGCTGTTTTTT
J gene: TRBJ2-5; D gene: -; clone size: few; V gene: TRBV11-3; CDR3 protein: CASSFGGGGETQYF; CDR3 DNA: TGTGCCAGCAGCTTCGGAGGGGGCGGCGAGACCCAGTACTTC
J gene: TRBJ2-2; D gene: TRBD1; clone size: -; V gene: TRBV5-1; CDR3 protein: CASRGTGGTGELFF; CDR3 DNA: TGCGCCAGCAGAGGGACAGGGGGAACCGGGGAGCTGTTTTTT
J gene: TRBJ2-6; D gene: TRBD1; clone size: -; V gene: TRBV5-1; CDR3 protein: CASSFPTGQGPGANVLTF; CDR3 DNA: TGCGCCAGCAGCTTTCCGACGGGACAGGGTCCTGGGGCCAACGTCCTGACTTTC
J gene: TRBJ1-5; D gene: -; clone size: -; V gene: TRBV12-2; CDR3 protein: CASRLVARQTHQPQHF; CDR3 DNA: TGTGCAAGTCGCTTAGTGGCCCGGCAGACTCATCAGCCCCAGCATTTT
J gene: TRBJ2-1; D gene: TRBD1; clone size: -; V gene: TRBV2; CDR3 protein: CASISGGEAYTSEQFF; CDR3 DNA: TGTGCCAGCATCTCAGGGGGCGAAGCTTATACGTCTGAGCAGTTCTTC
J gene: TRBJ1-2; D gene: -; clone size: once; V gene: TRBV2; CDR3 protein: CASSESLVDSRYGYTF; CDR3 DNA: TGTGCCAGCAGTGAGAGCCTAGTGGACAGTCGGTATGGCTACACCTTC
J gene: TRBJ2-5; D gene: -; clone size: -; V gene: TRBV11-2; CDR3 protein: CASSYLQETQYF; CDR3 DNA: TGTGCCAGCAGCTACCTCCAGGAGACCCAGTACTTC
J gene: TRBJ2-1; D gene: TRBD2; clone size: -; V gene: TRBV9; CDR3 protein: CASSEQGLAGYNEQFF; CDR3 DNA: TGTGCCAGCAGCGAGCAGGGACTAGCGGGCTACAATGAGCAGTTCTTC
J gene: TRBJ2-7; D gene: -; clone size: -; V gene: TRBV29-1; CDR3 protein: CSVGTMYEQYF; CDR3 DNA: TGCAGCGTTGGGACTATGTACGAGCAGTACTTC
J gene: TRBJ1-5; D gene: -; clone size: few; V gene: TRBV27; CDR3 protein: CASSFGRGGQPQHF; CDR3 DNA: TGTGCCAGCAGTTTTGGGAGGGGAGGCCAGCCCCAGCATTTT
J gene: TRBJ1-1; D gene: -; clone size: few; V gene: TRBV19; CDR3 protein: CASSMGLSQAFF; CDR3 DNA: TGTGCCAGTAGTATGGGACTCTCCCAAGCTTTCTTT
J gene: TRBJ1-2; D gene: TRBD1; clone size: -; V gene: TRBV18; CDR3 protein: CASSPGQSFNYGYTF; CDR3 DNA: TGTGCCAGCTCACCGGGACAGTCCTTTAACTATGGCTACACCTTC
J gene: TRBJ2-2; D gene: TRBD1; clone size: -; V gene: TRBV6-1; CDR3 protein: CASRDRDPGELFF; CDR3 DNA: TGTGCCAGCAGGGACAGGGATCCCGGGGAGCTGTTTTTT
J gene: TRBJ2-2; D gene: -; clone size: -; V gene: TRBV6-1; CDR3 protein: CASRVEMNTGELFF; CDR3 DNA: TGTGCCAGCAGGGTAGAAATGAACACCGGGGAGCTGTTTTTT
J gene: TRBJ2-5; D gene: TRBD2; clone size: -; V gene: TRBV2; CDR3 protein: CASNPRLAGETQYF; CDR3 DNA: TGTGCCAGCAATCCGAGACTAGCGGGAGAGACCCAGTACTTC
J gene: TRBJ2-1; D gene: TRBD2; clone size: -; V gene: TRBV6-5; CDR3 protein: CASSYSRGASYNEQFF; CDR3 DNA: TGTGCCAGCAGTTACTCGCGGGGGGCATCCTACAATGAGCAGTTCTTC
J gene: TRBJ1-2; D gene: -; clone size: -; V gene: TRBV6-5; CDR3 protein: CASSYQGKGGYTF; CDR3 DNA: TGTGCCAGCAGTTACCAGGGTAAAGGTGGCTACACCTTC
J gene: TRBJ2-1; D gene: -; clone size: -; V gene: TRBV11-3; CDR3 protein: CASTYGGPEQFF; CDR3 DNA: TGTGCCAGCACCTACGGGGGGCCGGAGCAGTTCTTC
J gene: TRBJ2-2; D gene: -; clone size: -; V gene: TRBV29-1; CDR3 protein: CSVFHPGANTGELFF; CDR3 DNA: TGCAGCGTCTTCCATCCGGGGGCGAACACCGGGGAGCTGTTTTTT
J gene: TRBJ1-2; D gene: -; clone size: -; V gene: TRBV5-4; CDR3 protein: CASSLAQGRYGYTF; CDR3 DNA: TGTGCCAGCAGCTTGGCCCAGGGGCGCTATGGCTACACCTTC